This T cell receptor beta chain came from a study of cytomegalovirus exposure and HLA in healthy donors. Method: immunoSEQ multiplex PCR; TCRdb's copy keeps in-frame clones and lacks some. Of 100,000 or so clones detected, about 86% appear once; the ten largest clones hold 4% to 4.5%. Germline loops: CDR1 SGHRS, CDR2 YFSETQ. The CDR3 has 16 residues. The junction had 15 bases not matched to a gene; V was cut back by 4 bases and J by 15 bases. The chain has TRBV5-1 and TRBJ2-1; 14 bases are a match to TRBD2. The receptor was isolated from a woman between 18 and 30 years old in good health and CMV-seropositive. Sequenced input: PBMCs. This CDR3 is CASSPRLAGGSVMLFF. For the CDR3, the DNA is TGCGCCAGCAGCCCCAGACTAGCGGGGGGGTCAGTAATGTTGTTCTTC.